The source of this T cell receptor beta chain is a study of blood T cell repertoires in COVID-19. In the study overall: Samples of COVID-19 (acute and convalescent) were obtained from the United States, Italy and Spain. The analysed material was cDNA or gDNA that came from T cells, B-cell-depleted T cells, or PBMCs.

In the authors' workflow: How many nucleated cells were present was estimated from reference gene primer amplification. Some clones are missing from TCRdb's copy, which holds only in-frame ones; the method was immunoSEQ multiplex PCR. Clone size and V and J calls were adopted from that table, with D and trimming inferred from the DNA. The sample holds some 260,000 clones, 70% to 90% seen once. Seattle-derived patients entered the study during active infection and were followed longitudinally. V lost 0 bases, J lost 4 bases, and 12 bases lay in between. The CDR3 has 15 residues. CDR1 and CDR2 (germline): KGHSH, LQKENI.

This TCR derives from a woman in her 30s with COVID-19, enrolled during active disease. The sample consisted of peripheral blood. V usage is TRBV18 and J usage is TRBJ1-1, with D maybe TRBD1 (6 bases). DNA for the CDR3: TGTGCCAGCTCACCACCGGCCCAGGGGAGCACTGAAGCTTTCTTT. This encodes CASSPPAQGSTEAFF.